This entry is about one TCR beta chain. The data derive from a study of cytomegalovirus exposure and HLA in healthy donors. In the PCR, 60 Vbeta and 13 Jbeta primers were used. Generated by immunoSEQ multiplex PCR, the TCRdb table keeps only in-frame clones and is missing some. The sample contains 120,000 to 150,000 clones, approximately 79% of which appear only once. This CDR3 comprises 14 residues. Trimming shortened V by 7 bases and J by 5 bases, and 15 bases separated the two germline ends. Germline V CDR1 and CDR2: MNHNS, SASEGT. The chain combines TRBV6-1 with TRBJ1-5; D possibly corresponds to TRBD1 (6 bases). The receptor was isolated from a woman under 40 in good health and CMV-seronegative. Sample: PBMCs. The CDR3 region has the DNA TGTGCCAGCAATCCCAGGGGAGGGTATCAGCCCCAGCATTTT. Its translation: CASNPRGGYQPQHF.